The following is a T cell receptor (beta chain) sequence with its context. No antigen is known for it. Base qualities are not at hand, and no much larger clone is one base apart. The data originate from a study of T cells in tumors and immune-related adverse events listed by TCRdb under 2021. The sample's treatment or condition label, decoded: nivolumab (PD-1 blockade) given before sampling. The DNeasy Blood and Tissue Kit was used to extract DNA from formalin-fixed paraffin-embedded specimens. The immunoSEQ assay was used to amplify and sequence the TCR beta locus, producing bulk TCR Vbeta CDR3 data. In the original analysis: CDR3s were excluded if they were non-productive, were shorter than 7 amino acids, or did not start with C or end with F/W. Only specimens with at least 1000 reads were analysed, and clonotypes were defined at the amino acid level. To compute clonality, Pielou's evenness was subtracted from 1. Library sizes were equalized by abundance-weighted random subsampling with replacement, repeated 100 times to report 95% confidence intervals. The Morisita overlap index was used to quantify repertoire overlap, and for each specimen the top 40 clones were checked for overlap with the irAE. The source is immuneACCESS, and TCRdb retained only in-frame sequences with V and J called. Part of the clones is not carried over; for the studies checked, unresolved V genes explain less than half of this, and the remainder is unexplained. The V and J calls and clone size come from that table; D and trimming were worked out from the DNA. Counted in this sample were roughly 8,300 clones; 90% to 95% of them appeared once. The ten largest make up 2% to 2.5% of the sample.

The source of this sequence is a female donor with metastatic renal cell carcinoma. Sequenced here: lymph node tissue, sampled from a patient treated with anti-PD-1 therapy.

In nucleotide form, the sequence is TGTGCCAGCAGCTTAGGAGATGGCGGGGCAGGAAACACCATATATTTT. Its protein is CASSLGDGGAGNTIYF. The sequence is built from TRBV7-6 and TRBJ1-3, with a weak D call of TRBD1 (5 bases match). The junction shows trimming of 1 base on V and 4 bases on J, plus 14 bases between the germline ends. From the cysteine up to the phenylalanine, the CDR3 has a length of 16 residues. The kept DNA is CDR3 alone, 48 bases in frame from the first base. CDR1 and CDR2 are read off the germline V gene as SGHVS and FNYEAQ. Joined to the reference TRBV7-6 and TRBJ1-3 proteins, this CDR3 gives the full variable domain: GAGVSQSPRYKVTKRGQDVALRCDPISGHVSLYWYRQALGQGPEFLTYFNYEAQQDKSGLPNDRFSAERPEGSISTLTIQRTEQRDSAMYRCASSLGDGGAGNTIYFGEGSWLTVV.